Sequencing of this TCR beta chain was carried out in a study of CD8 T cells in Susac syndrome. A quantity of roughly 0.5 to 1 ug RNA underwent reverse transcription using random hexamers. Multiplex PCR with immunoSEQ amplified the TCR beta CDR3 across 54 Vbeta and 13 Jbeta. TCRdb processed the immunoSEQ multiplex PCR reads anew with MiXCR; each CDR3 protein has one entry. The sample consists of more than 150,000 distinct CDR3 sequences, roughly 96% of them appearing once. The study sequenced TCR beta in blood CD8+ and CD4+ T cells. Patients with stable or active relapsing-remitting disease, all of them treatment-naive, made up the multiple sclerosis controls. The authors negatively isolated CD8+ and CD4+ T cells and FACS-enriched TEMRA cells. This clonotype has a single count. The CDR3 runs 14 residues. CDR1 and CDR2 (germline): SGHRS, YFSETQ. Trimming removed 0 bases from V and 3 bases from J, with 7 bases in between.

The gene calls are TRBV5-1 and TRBJ1-5; D is unresolved. The clonotype originates from a human donor with multiple sclerosis. The sequencing sample was made of CD8+ T cells from PBMCs. CDR3 in DNA: TGCGCCAGCAGCTTGGCTAAGGTCAATCAGCCCCAGCATTTT. As protein: CASSLAKVNQPQHF.